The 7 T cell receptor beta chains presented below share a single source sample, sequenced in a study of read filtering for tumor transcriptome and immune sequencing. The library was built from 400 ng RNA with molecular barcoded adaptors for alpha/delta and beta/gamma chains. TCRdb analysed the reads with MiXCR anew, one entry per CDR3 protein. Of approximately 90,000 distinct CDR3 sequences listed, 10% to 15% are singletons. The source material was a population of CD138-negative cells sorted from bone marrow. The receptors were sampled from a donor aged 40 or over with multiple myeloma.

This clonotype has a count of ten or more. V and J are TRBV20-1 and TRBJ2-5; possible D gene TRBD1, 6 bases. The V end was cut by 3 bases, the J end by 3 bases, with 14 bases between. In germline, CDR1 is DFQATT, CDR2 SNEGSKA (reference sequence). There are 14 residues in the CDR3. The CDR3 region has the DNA TGCAGTGCTAGTCAACAGGGTCAAGAAGAGACCCAGTACTTC. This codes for CSASQQGQEETQYF.

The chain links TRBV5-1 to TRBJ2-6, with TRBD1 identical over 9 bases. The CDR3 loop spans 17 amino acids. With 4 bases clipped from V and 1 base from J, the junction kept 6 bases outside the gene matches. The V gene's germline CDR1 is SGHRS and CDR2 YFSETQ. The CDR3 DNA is TGCGCCAGCAGCACAGGGACAGGGCGATCTGGGGCCAACGTCCTGACTTTC. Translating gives CASSTGTGRSGANVLTF.

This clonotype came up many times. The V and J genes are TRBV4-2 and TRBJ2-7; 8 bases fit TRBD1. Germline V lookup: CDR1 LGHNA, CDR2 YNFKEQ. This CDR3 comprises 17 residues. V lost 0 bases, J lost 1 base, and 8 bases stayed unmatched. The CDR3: CASSQDPRQGLSYEQYF. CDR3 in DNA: TGTGCCAGCAGCCAAGACCCCAGACAGGGGCTTTCCTACGAGCAGTACTTC.

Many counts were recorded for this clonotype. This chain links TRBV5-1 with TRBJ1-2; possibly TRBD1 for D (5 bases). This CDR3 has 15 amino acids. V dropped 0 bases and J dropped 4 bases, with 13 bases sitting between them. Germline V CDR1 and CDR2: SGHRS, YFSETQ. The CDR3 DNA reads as TGCGCCAGCAGCTTGGCTGACAGTCCAGTCTATGGCTACACCTTC. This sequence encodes CASSLADSPVYGYTF.

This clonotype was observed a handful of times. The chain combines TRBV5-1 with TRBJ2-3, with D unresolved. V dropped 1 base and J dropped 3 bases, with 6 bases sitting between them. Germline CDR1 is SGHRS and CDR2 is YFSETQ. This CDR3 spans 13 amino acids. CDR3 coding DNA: TGCGCCAGCAGCTTGCCCCCTACAGATACGCAGTATTTT. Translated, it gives CASSLPPTDTQYF.

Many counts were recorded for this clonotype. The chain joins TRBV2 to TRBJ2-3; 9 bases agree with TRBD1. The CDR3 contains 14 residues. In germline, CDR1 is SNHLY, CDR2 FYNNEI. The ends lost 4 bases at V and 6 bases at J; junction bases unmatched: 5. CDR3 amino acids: CASSGDRVRDTQYF. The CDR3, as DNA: TGTGCCAGCAGTGGGGACAGGGTCCGGGATACGCAGTATTTT. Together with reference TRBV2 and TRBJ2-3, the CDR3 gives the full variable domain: EPEVTQTPSHQVTQMGQEVILRCVPISNHLYFYWYRQILGQKVEFLVSFYNNEISEKSEIFDDQFSVERPDGSNFTLKIRSTKLEDSAMYFCASSGDRVRDTQYFGPGTRLTVL.

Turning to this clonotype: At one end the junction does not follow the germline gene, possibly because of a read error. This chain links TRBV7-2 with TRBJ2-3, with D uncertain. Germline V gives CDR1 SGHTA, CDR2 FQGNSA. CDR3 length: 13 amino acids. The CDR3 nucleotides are TGTGCCAGCAGCCCCCAACGGCAGTACCCACCCCTCTTT. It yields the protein CASSPQRQYPPLF.